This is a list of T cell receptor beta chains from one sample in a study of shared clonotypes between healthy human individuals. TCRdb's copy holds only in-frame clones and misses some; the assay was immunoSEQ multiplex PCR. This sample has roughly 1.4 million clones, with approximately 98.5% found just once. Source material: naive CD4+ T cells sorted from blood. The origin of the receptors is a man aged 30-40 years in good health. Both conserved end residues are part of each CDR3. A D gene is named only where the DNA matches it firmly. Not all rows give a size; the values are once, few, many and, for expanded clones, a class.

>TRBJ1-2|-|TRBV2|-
TGTGCCAGCAGTGGGTCTAGGGCGCCCAACTATGGCTACACCTTC
CASSGSRAPNYGYTF
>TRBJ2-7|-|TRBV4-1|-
TGCGCCAGCAGCCAAGAGGGGGCCGGGCGGGAGAGGATCGAGCAGTACTTC
CASSQEGAGRERIEQYF
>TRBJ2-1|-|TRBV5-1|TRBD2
TGCGCCAGCAGCTTGGCTAGCGGGGGAGTGGCTGAGCAGTTCTTC
CASSLASGGVAEQFF
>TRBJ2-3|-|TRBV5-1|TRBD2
TGCGCCAGCGGAATAGCGGGAGGTACAGATACGCAGTATTTT
CASGIAGGTDTQYF
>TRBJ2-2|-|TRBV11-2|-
TGTGCCAGCAGCCCATCTGGTGGGACCGCGACTTACACCGGGGAGCTGTTTTTT
CASSPSGGTATYTGELFF
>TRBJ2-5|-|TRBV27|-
TGTGCCAGCAGACCGGCCGGGATACAAGAGACCCAGTACTTC
CASRPAGIQETQYF
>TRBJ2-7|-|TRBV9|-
TGTGCCAGCAGCGTAGCCGCGGACAGTCCCTACGAGCAGTACTTC
CASSVAADSPYEQYF
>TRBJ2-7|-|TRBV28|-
TGTGCCAGCAGCAACCGAGTGGGAGGACTGACCTACTACGAGCAGTACTTC
CASSNRVGGLTYYEQYF
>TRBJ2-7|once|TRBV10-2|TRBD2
TGCGCCAGCAGGACTAGCGGGACCTACGAGCAGTACTTC
CASRTSGTYEQYF
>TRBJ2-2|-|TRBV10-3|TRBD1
TGTGCCATCACCCCAGGGGGCTCGACCGGGGAGCTGTTTTTT
CAITPGGSTGELFF
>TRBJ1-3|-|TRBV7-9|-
TGTGCCAGCAGCTTAAACGAAGTCTCTGGAAACACCATATATTTT
CASSLNEVSGNTIYF
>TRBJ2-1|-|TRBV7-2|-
TGTGCCAGCAGCTTAGCCTCCCCCTCCTACAATGAGCAGTTCTTC
CASSLASPSYNEQFF
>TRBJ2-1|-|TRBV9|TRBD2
TGTGCCAGCAGCGTACTCAGCGGGAGGGCCGGGAATGAGCAGTTCTTC
CASSVLSGRAGNEQFF
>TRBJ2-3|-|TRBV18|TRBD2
TGTGCCAGCTCACCGGTGCTCACTAGCGGGAGTGGCACAGATACGCAGTATTTT
CASSPVLTSGSGTDTQYF
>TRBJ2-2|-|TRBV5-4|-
TGTGCCAGCAGCTTGTTACAGGGGAGGATGTTTTTT
CASSLLQGRMFF
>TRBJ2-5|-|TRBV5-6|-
TGTGCCAGCAGCTTGACTAGCTACCAAGAGACCCAGTACTTC
CASSLTSYQETQYF
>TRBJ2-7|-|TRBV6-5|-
TGTGCCAGCAGGGCCCCTACAGGGATCTCCTACGAGCAGTACTTC
CASRAPTGISYEQYF
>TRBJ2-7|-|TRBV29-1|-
TGCAGCGTTGAAGGTTTGGGGACTCGCTACGAGCAGTACTTC
CSVEGLGTRYEQYF
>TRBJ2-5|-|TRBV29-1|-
TGCAGCGGAGTTGAAAACCAAGAGACCCAGTACTTC
CSGVENQETQYF
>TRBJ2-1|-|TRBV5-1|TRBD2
TGCGCCAGCAGCTTGGGGAGGACCAGGGGGACTAGCGGTTACAATGAGCAGTTCTTC
CASSLGRTRGTSGYNEQFF
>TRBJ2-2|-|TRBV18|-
TGTGCCAGCTCACCACAGGGACCGGGCTTTAGCGGGGAGCTGTTTTTT
CASSPQGPGFSGELFF
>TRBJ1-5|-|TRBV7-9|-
TGTGCCAGCAGCTTAGAAAGAGGCCAGCCCCAGCATTTT
CASSLERGQPQHF
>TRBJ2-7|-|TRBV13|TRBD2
TGTGCCAGCAGCTTACCCCCACTAGCGGGAGGGAACCACGAGCAGTACTTC
CASSLPPLAGGNHEQYF
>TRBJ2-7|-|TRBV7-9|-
TGTGCCAGCAGCGTGGGCCAACAGCCCAGCGAGCAGTACTTC
CASSVGQQPSEQYF
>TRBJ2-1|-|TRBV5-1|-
TGCGCCAGCAGCTTGGAGCGGAGTGAGCAGTTCTTC
CASSLERSEQFF
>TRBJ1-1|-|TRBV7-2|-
TGTGCCAGCAGCTTAGGACCCACGGCTGAAGCTTTCTTT
CASSLGPTAEAFF
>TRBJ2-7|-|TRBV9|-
TGTGCCAGCAGCGCAACAGGGTCCTACGAGCAGTACTTC
CASSATGSYEQYF
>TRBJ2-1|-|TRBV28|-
TGTGCCAGCAGTCTCATGGGGGTCAATGAGCAGTTCTTC
CASSLMGVNEQFF
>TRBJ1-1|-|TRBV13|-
TGTGCCAGCAGCTTATTAGGACTTATAGCTTTCTTT
CASSLLGLIAFF
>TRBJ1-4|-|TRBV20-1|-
TGCAGTGCCCACTGGGAAAAACTGTTTTTT
CSAHWEKLFF
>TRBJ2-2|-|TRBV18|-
TGTGCCAGCTCACCACGCAGAGACGGGGAGCTGTTTTTT
CASSPRRDGELFF
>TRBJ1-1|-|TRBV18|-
TGTGCCAGCTCACCACCGTCGGGACGAACTGAAGCTTTCTTT
CASSPPSGRTEAFF
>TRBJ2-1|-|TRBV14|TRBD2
TGTGCCAGCAGCCAAGCCCTACTAGCGGGTTACAATGAGCAGTTCTTC
CASSQALLAGYNEQFF
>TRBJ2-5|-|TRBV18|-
TGTGCCAGCTCCCGATCCTCTTCGGAGACCCAGTACTTC
CASSRSSSETQYF
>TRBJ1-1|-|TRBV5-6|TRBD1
TGTGCCAGCAGGCCGACAGGGGGCGCTGAAGCTTTCTTT
CASRPTGGAEAFF
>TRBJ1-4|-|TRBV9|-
TGTGCCAGCAGCCAGGGACCCCTCGGCCCAACTAATGAAAAACTGTTTTTT
CASSQGPLGPTNEKLFF
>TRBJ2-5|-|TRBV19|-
TGTGCCAGTAGTCCGGGGATCAGGGAGACCCAGTACTTC
CASSPGIRETQYF
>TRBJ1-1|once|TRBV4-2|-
TGTGCCAGCAGCCAAGGAGTGGGAGGAACCAACACTGAAGCTTTCTTT
CASSQGVGGTNTEAFF
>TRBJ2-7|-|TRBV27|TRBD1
TGTGCCAGCAGTTTATCGGGACAGGGGTTACACGAGCAGTACTTC
CASSLSGQGLHEQYF
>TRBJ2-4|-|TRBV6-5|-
TGTGCCAGCAGTTCAAGTGGGAACATTCAGTACTTC
CASSSSGNIQYF
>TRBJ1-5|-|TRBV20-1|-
TGCAGTGCTAGAGGGATTCAGCCCCAGCATTTT
CSARGIQPQHF
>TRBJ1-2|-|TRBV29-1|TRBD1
TGCAGCGTTGAGGGACAGGGGGGACTCTATGGCTACACCTTC
CSVEGQGGLYGYTF
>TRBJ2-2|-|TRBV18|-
TGTGCCAGCTCCCATCGGACAGGCGGGGCCGGGGAGCTGTTTTTT
CASSHRTGGAGELFF
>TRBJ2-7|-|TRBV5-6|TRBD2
TGTGCCAGCAGTATAGCGGGAGGGCCGTTCGAGCAGTACTTC
CASSIAGGPFEQYF
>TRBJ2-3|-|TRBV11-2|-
TGTGCCAGCAGCTCGCTCGGGGCCATTGGGACAGATACGCAGTATTTT
CASSSLGAIGTDTQYF
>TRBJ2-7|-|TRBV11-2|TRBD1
TGTGCCAGCAGCTCTAGGGCTCTGGACAGGGACCGATCCTACGAGCAGTACTTC
CASSSRALDRDRSYEQYF
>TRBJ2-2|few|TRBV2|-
TGTGCCAGCACTGAAGGCTTTCGGTCCGGGGAGCTGTTTTTT
CASTEGFRSGELFF
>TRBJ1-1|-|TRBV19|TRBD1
TGTGCCAGTAGTATTCTGGACAGGGACACTGAAGCTTTCTTT
CASSILDRDTEAFF
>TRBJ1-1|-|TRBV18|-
TGTGCCAGCTCACCACAAAGGTCCCTTGAGGGGGACACTGAAGCTTTCTTT
CASSPQRSLEGDTEAFF
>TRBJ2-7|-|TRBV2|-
TGTGCCAGCAGCCCCAGTGGACCCACCTACGAGCAGTACTTC
CASSPSGPTYEQYF
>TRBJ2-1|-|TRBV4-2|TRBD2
TGTGCCAGCAGCCAAGAGGTCCTAGCGGGAGGTTTGAATGAGCAGTTCTTC
CASSQEVLAGGLNEQFF
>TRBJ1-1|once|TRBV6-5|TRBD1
TGTGCCAGCAGTTACTCGAGGACAGGGGAGGTTGAAGCTTTCTTT
CASSYSRTGEVEAFF
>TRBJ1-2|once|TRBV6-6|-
TGTGCCAGCAGTTACTCCTTACAGGGAGGCTATGGCTACACCTTC
CASSYSLQGGYGYTF
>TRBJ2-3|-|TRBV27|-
TGTGCCAGCGGAGGGGGCCGGGCCCTCCCTAGCACAGATACGCAGTATTTT
CASGGGRALPSTDTQYF
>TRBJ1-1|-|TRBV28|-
TGTGCCAGCTACACAGTGAACACTGAAGCTTTCTTT
CASYTVNTEAFF
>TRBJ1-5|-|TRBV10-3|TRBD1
TGTGCCATCAGTGATGGGAGGGGGCTTAGCAATCAGCCCCAGCATTTT
CAISDGRGLSNQPQHF
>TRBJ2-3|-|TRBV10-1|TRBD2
TGCGCCAGCAGTGAGTCGAGGACGGGTTTGCGGGAGCGGTATATGGCAGATACGCAGTATTTT
CASSESRTGLRERYMADTQYF
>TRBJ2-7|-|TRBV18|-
TGTGCCAGCTCCCCCAACTTGGGGGACGAGCAGTACTTC
CASSPNLGDEQYF
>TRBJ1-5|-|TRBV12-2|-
TGTGCAAGTCGCTTACCACCAGGGAAATATGCTCAGCCCCAGCATTTT
CASRLPPGKYAQPQHF